This T cell receptor beta chain is drawn from a study of cytomegalovirus exposure and HLA in healthy donors (dated by TCRdb to the late 2010s). Some background on the complete study: According to an earlier analysis of several hundred of the donors, roughly 180 million T cells yielded 90 million to 130 million unique TCR beta sequences and about 300 Gb of sequence data. An early release that covered roughly 600 HLA-typed donors contained approximately 320 gigabases of sequencing data and 80 million or so unique TCR sequences. The genetic ancestry cluster associated with self-reported Caucasian donors included about 81% of the roughly 400 genotyped donors. The study was designed to test whether signatures of past pathogen exposure could be identified by cataloging public T cell receptors. The study profiled the T cell repertoires of some 610 subjects by immunosequencing and related them to cytomegalovirus serostatus. A separate validation cohort of about 110 different subjects was used in addition to the 666-subject first cohort. To predict cytomegalovirus infection status, the study brought together high-throughput TCR immunosequencing, statistical association of individual TCRs with disease status, and machine learning. A later analysis re-examined previously published TCR beta repertoires from roughly 650 donors and added high-resolution HLA genotyping to investigate patterns of TCR occurrence. The later analysis used no new phenotypic data to find candidate immune exposures, relying instead on TCR beta sequences and their occurrence across donors. In an earlier analysis of roughly 540 of the donors, high-throughput TCR beta sequencing was used to judge whether each TCR beta V gene segment behaved as functional or pseudogenic. Alongside the repertoire data, information on donor age, sex, ethnicity and CMV serostatus was compiled. A later genetic analysis used genome-wide SNP genotypes for 398 of the 666 donors, treating that subset as a discovery cohort. All discovery cohort repertoires had been generated on a single sequencing platform. HLA typing covered class I and class II loci at four-digit resolution. Typing coverage varied by locus: roughly 620-640 donors for A, B, C, DRB1 and DQB1; approximately 500 for DQA1; approximately 570 for DPA1; fewer than 480 for DPB1. Roughly 5 DR-DQ haplotypes were handled as single units for association and clustering, since linkage in the cohort was strong. Among a few hundred genotyped donors of the cohort, an average of around 240,000 unique TCR beta nucleotide sequences were sequenced per donor, about a sixth of them non-productive.

The research as a whole found: In a later genetic analysis, a missense DCLRE1C variant was associated with V-gene and J-gene trimming of TCR beta chains, and the association was replicated in an independent cohort. Because some donors lacked HLA typing at each locus, the association tests relied only on the typed subset. When HLA alleles, especially DR and DQ, strongly co-occurred, attributing TCR associations to individual alleles was difficult. A cluster of highly shared sequence variants was judged likely to represent a technical artifact of the sequencing pipeline. A few of the identified cytomegalovirus-associated TCR beta chains were confirmed in vitro to be specific for cytomegalovirus antigens. In a later analysis, HLA-associated TCR beta chains were found to be more clonally expanded and to have lower generation probabilities than equally common non-associated chains. At a false discovery rate of 0.05, a later analysis linked some 17,000 TCR beta sequences to specific HLA alleles. The study gave a list of some 150 TCR beta chains associated with cytomegalovirus. A further reported finding was that TCR beta sequences accurately predicted the HLA-A and HLA-B alleles for most subjects in the first cohort. Presence/absence analyses assumed roughly uniform sequencing depth across donors, an assumption that may not hold. According to a later analysis, most CMV-associated TCR beta chains appeared to be HLA-restricted, and the HLA associations seemed to be driven largely by CMV exposure. Because the 87-base-pair reads could not distinguish some IMGT-functional V segments, including TRBV6-2 and TRBV6-3, those segments were excluded. The only immune exposure information available for the cohort was CMV serostatus. The classifier was reported to diagnose cytomegalovirus status with high specificity and sensitivity in both the original and validation cohorts. In a later analysis, the rate of TCR association differed among HLA loci, with DRB1 alleles having the most associated TCRs and HLA-C alleles having the fewest. A later analysis reported that several top co-occurrence clusters appeared linked to parvovirus B19, influenza, CMV and Epstein-Barr virus. The authors suggested that the approach could potentially be generalized to other disease states and immunological phenotypes. The earlier analysis of some 560 of the donors excluded roughly 17 rarely observed V segments, including chromosome 9 orphons, because counts were too low. This cohort had only TCR beta chains sequenced, and the lack of alpha or paired-chain data limited which features could be detected. Correlated functional status among segregating V segments might be attributable to linkage disequilibrium, but an unknown experimental factor could not be ruled out. In a later genetic analysis, fewer N-insertions in productive TCRs were reported among donors in an Asian-associated ancestry cluster than the roughly 670-donor mean. Broadly in line with IMGT annotations, most TCR beta V segments showed up in productive rearrangements about 90% or about 30% of the time in an earlier analysis of several hundred of the donors. Across donors, most TCR sequences were observed very rarely, whereas some public TCRs were present in many individuals.

Turning to this clone: The clone's antigen remains unknown.

CDR1 and CDR2 were assigned from the germline V gene as SGDLS and YYNGEE. The trim is 0 bases for V and 1 base for J, with a gap of 10 bases between the germline ends. Measured from the cysteine to the phenylalanine, the CDR3 is 15 residues long. CDR3 DNA is the only sequence kept; it has 45 bases, read in frame from the first base. Receptor amplification or capture employed the immunoSEQ multiplex PCR assay. A mixture of 60 forward primers for TCR Vbeta segments and 13 reverse primers for TCR Jbeta segments was used in the multiplex PCR. The CDR3 region of rearranged TCR beta genes was amplified from genomic DNA by a multiplex PCR assay. The Illumina HiSeq System was used to sequence the amplified TCR beta libraries as 87-base-pair reads. The authors' analysis ran thus. In a later analysis, around 80 million unique TCR beta chains were counted across the roughly 610 repertoires, and about 10 million of these chains were shared by at least two donors. Raw reads were error-corrected and collapsed into unique sequences with a nearest-neighbor algorithm that merged closely related sequences to remove PCR and sequencing errors. To assign V, D and J gene segments, CDR3 sequences were aligned to IMGT reference sequences. For a sequence to be retained, a match of at least six nucleotides was required to both a V gene segment and a J gene segment. Rearrangements were classified as productive when the CDR3 lacked stop codons and remained in frame with V and J, and all other rearrangements were classified as non-productive. CDR3 was defined according to IMGT convention as the region running from the second conserved V-encoded cysteine to the conserved J-encoded phenylalanine. The earlier analysis of about 560 of the donors excluded any sequence lacking an unambiguous match to a single V gene segment. An earlier analysis of 587 of the donors classified V segments as functional when productive rearrangements were above 56.7% and as segregating when the standard deviation between donors was above 5%. A statistical classification framework was built for diagnosing cytomegalovirus status from the catalog of TCR beta chain sequences. In a later analysis, TCR nucleotide sequences were compared against IMGT/GENE-DB human TR gene sequences so that V and J genes could be assigned. A later analysis assigned CDR3 sequences and most-parsimonious VDJ recombination scenarios with the TCRdist pipeline. In a later analysis, each TCR beta chain was defined by its CDR3 amino acid sequence together with its V-gene family, and reads lacking a unique V-gene family were excluded. To address suspected cross-contamination and a sequencing artifact, a later analysis removed over 500 highly shared, low-generation-probability nucleotide sequences. In a later analysis, a clonal expansion index was calculated for each public chain from normalized within-repertoire ranks of inferred template counts. In a later analysis, generation probabilities were computed with a VDJ recombination model fitted to out-of-frame rearrangements, and the resulting probabilities were checked against IGoR. In a later analysis, TCR-TCR, TCR-HLA and TCR-CMV co-occurrence was scored with hypergeometric tests, and a repertoire-size bias correction was applied to TCR pairs. False discovery rates were estimated in a later analysis by permuting HLA or CMV assignments 20 times. In a later analysis, co-occurring TCRs were grouped using DBSCAN, and TCRdist sequence similarity was added for clustering within HLA-allele-positive subsets. For co-occurrence clustering, repertoires with fewer than 30,000 or more than 120,000 public chains were excluded, along with five repertoires with anomalous nucleotide sharing. Sourced from immuneACCESS, this table was stored by TCRdb with only in-frame sequences that have V and J called. A share of the clones is absent; for the studies checked, an unresolved V gene accounts for under half, and the remainder has no known explanation. V, J and clone size are taken as reported in that table, and D and trimming were inferred from the DNA itself. This sample's table lists around 40,000 clones. Of the sample, 1% to 1.5% falls within the top ten clones.

The cohort comprised approximately 700 healthy bone marrow donors. All cohort members were sampled while nominally healthy, although unrecorded immune exposures were likely present. The donor tested CMV seronegative and was one of the 352 seronegative cohort members. Each donor provided a peripheral blood sample, and peripheral blood mononuclear cells were used for TCR beta sequencing. Genomic DNA was extracted from the blood cell samples with the Qiagen DNeasy Blood Extraction Kit. The sequenced material came from PBMCs. The source of this sequence is a man aged 25-45 years in good health and CMV-seronegative. Here the chain combines TRBV9 and TRBJ1-1; 6 matching bases give a weak D call of TRBD1. The encoded CDR3 is CASSVGGTQNTEAFF. Here is the DNA: TGTGCCAGCAGCGTAGGAGGGACACAGAACACTGAAGCTTTCTTT.